These 32 T cell receptor beta chains were sequenced from one sample in a study of blood T cell repertoires in COVID-19. Measured with immunoSEQ multiplex PCR; TCRdb has only the in-frame clones, and not every one. Of approximately 120,000 clones in the sample, 84% were seen once. The sequenced sample consisted of peripheral blood. Receptor source: a human donor in a cohort sampled during active COVID-19.

The chain recombines TRBV4-1 with TRBJ2-7, with a possible D match to TRBD1 (6 bases). This CDR3 has 16 amino acids. Germline assignment: CDR1 MGHRA and CDR2 YSYEKL. Trimming shortened V by 4 bases and J by 5 bases, and 21 bases separated the two germline ends. CDR3 in DNA: TGCGCCAGCAGCCTTTCACCCCAGGGGCTAGATGACGAGCAGTACTTC. It encodes CASSLSPQGLDDEQYF.

Here the CDR3 DNA reads TGTGCCTGGAGTGTACCCTCCAGGGGGCTTGGAAACACCATATATTTT. It encodes CAWSVPSRGLGNTIYF. The J gene is TRBJ1-3, the V gene TRBV30; 8 nucleotides line up with TRBD1. Per the germline V gene, CDR1 is GTSNPN and CDR2 is SVGIG (reference sequence). The CDR3 runs 16 residues. V lost 0 bases to trimming and J lost 3 bases; unmatched junction nucleotides: 7.

The chain is built from TRBV5-1 and TRBJ2-7; a weak D match, TRBD2 (6 bases). The CDR3 loop spans 15 amino acids. Germline V gene lookup returns CDR1 SGHRS and CDR2 YFSETQ. V lost 4 bases, J lost 7 bases, and 21 bases lay in between. CDR3 protein: CASSLLLAGSQEQYF. CDR3 in DNA: TGCGCCAGCAGCCTCCTCCTGGCGGGATCGCAAGAGCAGTACTTC.

The chain combines TRBV7-9 with TRBJ2-1; D ambiguous. The V end lost 1 base, the J end lost 8 bases, and 3 bases lay between the germline ends. The germline CDR1 and CDR2 sequences are SEHNR and FQNEAQ (reference sequence). The CDR3 sequence is 11 residues long. The CDR3 DNA is TGTGCCAGCAGCTTAGGGCATGAGCAGTTCTTC. Protein: CASSLGHEQFF.

V is TRBV20-1 and J is TRBJ1-5, with 7 positions matching TRBD1. The CDR3 is made up of 14 amino acids. Germline-derived CDR1 and CDR2 are DFQATT and SNEGSKA (reference sequence). J lost 7 bases, V lost 3 bases, and 9 bases had no gene match. CDR3 nucleotides: TGCAGTGCTAGTTCAGGCCAGGGGGTACAGCCCCAGCATTTT. This gives the protein CSASSGQGVQPQHF.

The CDR3 nucleotides are TGTGCCAGCAGCTTAGGTAGCGTTTCTGGGGCCAACGTCCTGACTTTC. It encodes CASSLGSVSGANVLTF. The genes are TRBV7-9 and TRBJ2-6; D possibly corresponds to TRBD2 (5 bases). The length of the CDR3 is 16 residues. From germline, CDR1 is SEHNR and CDR2 FQNEAQ (reference sequence). Trimming cost V 1 base and J 1 base, with 8 bases left between them.

The rearrangement uses TRBV12-3 or TRBV12-4 and TRBJ1-1; unclear D gene. The CDR3 runs 13 residues. Trimming removed 2 bases at V and 1 base at J, with 5 bases between. The DNA of the CDR3 is TGTGCCAGCAGTTTACAGGAGAACACTGAAGCTTTCTTT. Its protein product is CASSLQENTEAFF.

The CDR3 reads CASSLSGELPSGANVLTF. The CDR3 DNA follows: TGTGCCAGCAGCTTAAGTGGGGAGTTACCGTCTGGGGCCAACGTCCTGACTTTC. The V call is TRBV5-5, the J call TRBJ2-6; D is possibly TRBD2 (5 bases). The germline V gene has CDR1 SGHKS and CDR2 YYEKEE (reference sequence). Trimming pared 2 bases from V and 1 base from J, leaving 16 bases between. This CDR3 has 18 amino acids.

This sequence joins TRBV6-6 and TRBJ1-5, with TRBD1 identical over 9 bases. The germline V gene encodes CDR1 MNHNY and CDR2 SVGAGI (reference sequence). CDR3 length equals 15 residues. J gave up 4 bases and V 5 bases, and 6 bases lay outside the gene matches. As DNA, the CDR3 is TGTGCCAGCAGTAACCTGGGACAGGGAAATCAGCCCCAGCATTTT. Protein: CASSNLGQGNQPQHF.

The rearrangement joins TRBV7-2 to TRBJ1-3; the match to TRBD1 covers 7 bases. The CDR3 covers 14 residues. The trim removed 5 bases at V and 4 bases at J, leaving 5 bases unmatched. The germline V gene has CDR1 SGHTA and CDR2 FQGNSA. CDR3 amino acids: CASSRKQGGNTIYF. The CDR3 DNA follows: TGTGCCAGCAGCAGAAAACAGGGGGGAAACACCATATATTTT.

In this sample, this clone turned up many times. The chain links TRBV5-1 to TRBJ2-3; perhaps TRBD1 as D (6 bases). V was trimmed by 6 bases and J by 5 bases, leaving 13 bases between them. The CDR3 contains 13 residues. Germline V gives CDR1 SGHRS, CDR2 YFSETQ. CDR3 DNA sequence: TGCGCCAGCAACCTCGGGACAATAGATACGCAGTATTTT. This encodes CASNLGTIDTQYF.

This clone has only a few counts. The rearrangement joins TRBV7-8 to TRBJ1-2; no firm D call. With 5 bases removed from V and 7 bases from J, the gap between germline ends came to 14 bases. Germline V gene data show CDR1 as SGHVS and CDR2 as FQNEAQ. The CDR3 has 13 residues. DNA of the CDR3: TGTGCCAGCAGCCATGGGCAGGCAATTGGCTACACCTTC. It is translated as CASSHGQAIGYTF. The whole variable domain, filled in from reference TRBV7-8 and TRBJ1-2, reads GAGVSQSPRYKVAKRGQDVALRCDPISGHVSLFWYQQALGQGPEFLTYFQNEAQLDKSGLPSDRFFAERPEGSVSTLKIQRTQQEDSAVYLCASSHGQAIGYTFGSGTRLTVV.

The CDR3 protein is CASSQEPGWTGELFF. The CDR3 region has the DNA TGTGCCAGCAGCCAAGAACCAGGGTGGACCGGGGAGCTGTTTTTT. The chain carries TRBV4-2 and TRBJ2-2; possible D gene TRBD1, 5 bases. V lost 0 bases and J 5 bases, leaving 10 bases between the germline ends. This CDR3 comprises 15 residues. Germline-derived CDR1 and CDR2 are LGHNA and YNFKEQ.

The genes are TRBV3-1 (or the pseudogene TRBV3-2) and TRBJ2-2; D may be TRBD1 (6 bases). V shed 4 bases and J shed 0 bases, with 15 bases lying between them. This CDR3 spans 17 amino acids. Germline V CDR1 and CDR2: LGHDT, YNNKEL (reference sequence). CDR3 nucleotides: TGTGCCAGCAGCCCCTACAAACAGGGCGCGAACACCGGGGAGCTGTTTTTT. Amino acids: CASSPYKQGANTGELFF.

The chain joins TRBV30 to TRBJ2-5; 8 positions match TRBD1. The V gene's germline CDR1 is GTSNPN and CDR2 SVGIG (reference sequence). V was pared by 5 bases and J by 5 bases, with 16 bases of the junction left unmatched. The CDR3 has 16 residues. The DNA of the CDR3 is TGTGCCTGGGGCCAAGACAGGGGACCCTCAACGGAGACCCAGTACTTC. Protein: CAWGQDRGPSTETQYF.

The V gene is TRBV5-6, the J gene TRBJ2-3; TRBD1 might be the D (5 bases). V gave up 1 base and J gave up 1 base, with 13 bases separating them. The CDR3 is 16 amino acids. Per germline, CDR1 SGHDT and CDR2 YYEEEE. The CDR3 DNA follows: TGTGCCAGCAGCTTGTTAGCCCAGACAGGCACAGATACGCAGTATTTT. Encoded protein: CASSLLAQTGTDTQYF.

J is TRBJ2-3 and V is TRBV5-1, with 14 bases lining up with TRBD2. The CDR3 spans 16 residues. Germline values: CDR1 SGHRS, CDR2 YFSETQ. V lost 6 bases, J lost 6 bases, and 9 bases stayed unmatched. The CDR3 is CASTSSGLAGADTQYF. In nucleotides, the CDR3 is TGCGCCAGCACGTCATCGGGACTAGCGGGGGCGGATACGCAGTATTTT.

The J gene is TRBJ1-2, the V gene TRBV10-3, with 7 bases lining up with TRBD1. The germline V gene encodes CDR1 ENHRY and CDR2 SYGVKD. After removal of 3 bases from V and 2 bases from J, the junction contained 0 bases not matched to a gene. CDR3 length: 13 residues. The CDR3, as DNA: TGTGCCATCAGTGACAGGGGGAACTATGGCTACACCTTC. Translation: CAISDRGNYGYTF.

The chain has TRBV3-1 (or the pseudogene TRBV3-2) and TRBJ2-1, with D unclear. The germline gives CDR1 LGHDT, CDR2 YNNKEL (reference sequence). Trimming removed 4 bases from V and 4 bases from J, with 8 bases in between. This CDR3 comprises 13 residues. CDR3 residues: CASSLSTYNEQFF. In nucleotides, the CDR3 is TGTGCCAGCAGCCTATCGACTTACAATGAGCAGTTCTTC.

This chain joins TRBV6-6 and TRBJ2-7, with 8 positions matching TRBD2. This CDR3 region has 15 residues. From germline, CDR1 is MNHNY and CDR2 SVGAGI (reference sequence). Germline trimming cut 6 bases from V and 6 bases from J; bases unmatched to any gene: 13. The CDR3 DNA sequence: TGTGCCAGCAGCCTCCCCACTAGCGGACTCAGCGAGCAGTACTTC. Translating it yields CASSLPTSGLSEQYF.

The J gene is TRBJ2-7, the V gene TRBV3-1 (or the pseudogene TRBV3-2); 8 nucleotides align to TRBD1. This CDR3 has 12 residues. Trimming cost V 2 bases and J 12 bases; bases outside gene matches: 6. Germline V gene data show CDR1 as LGHDT and CDR2 as YNNKEL (reference sequence). The CDR3: CASSQSRGRMYF. Here the CDR3 DNA reads TGTGCCAGCAGCCAAAGCAGGGGGCGCATGTACTTC.

This chain connects TRBV5-1 to TRBJ2-5; 8 bases are shared with TRBD1. The germline CDR1 and CDR2 sequences are SGHRS and YFSETQ. The CDR3 is made up of 16 amino acids. V gave up 3 bases and J gave up 4 bases; unmatched junction bases: 11. CDR3 loop: CASSSNLGQGRETQYF. CDR3 in DNA: TGCGCCAGCAGCTCCAACCTAGGACAGGGAAGAGAGACCCAGTACTTC.

This clone was seen once. The chain has TRBV19 and TRBJ2-2; D might be TRBD2 (5 bases). This CDR3 is 14 amino acids long. From germline, CDR1 is LNHDA and CDR2 SQIVND (reference sequence). V lost 5 bases and J 6 bases, leaving 13 bases between the germline ends. The CDR3 DNA reads TGTGCCAGTAGTTACATGAGAGGGTCCGGGGAGCTGTTTTTT. This codes for CASSYMRGSGELFF.

The rearrangement uses TRBV3-1 (or the pseudogene TRBV3-2) and TRBJ2-1; TRBD1 matches 9 bases. The CDR3 is made up of 12 amino acids. Germline assignment: CDR1 LGHDT and CDR2 YNNKEL (reference sequence). V lost 3 bases to trimming and J lost 13 bases; unmatched junction nucleotides: 4. CDR3 DNA sequence: TGTGCCAGCAGCCAGGGACAGGGCGCTCAGTTCTTC. Protein product: CASSQGQGAQFF.

The chain links TRBV6-5 to TRBJ2-5; D gene ambiguous. The CDR3 totals 14 residues. Trimming removed 6 bases from V and 5 bases from J, with 16 bases in between. The germline CDR1 and CDR2 sequences are MNHEY and SVGAGI. The CDR3 coding sequence is TGTGCCAGCAGCCTCGGCGGTAGTTCGGAGACCCAGTACTTC. It encodes CASSLGGSSETQYF.

This chain joins TRBV14 and TRBJ1-2, with D perhaps matching TRBD1 (5 bases). V lost 5 bases, J lost 7 bases, and 14 bases lay in between. Germline V gene sequence: CDR1 SGHDN, CDR2 FVKESK. CDR3 length: 13 residues. This chain's CDR3 is CASSRGRASGYTF. The CDR3 bases are TGTGCCAGCAGCAGGGGCAGGGCGAGTGGCTACACCTTC.

A single count supports this clone. The chain recombines TRBV27 with TRBJ2-6, with 9 bases matching TRBD1. The junction had 8 bases not matched to a gene; V was cut back by 6 bases and J by 2 bases. Germline V lookup: CDR1 MNHEY, CDR2 SMNVEV (reference sequence). The CDR3 runs 17 residues. DNA for the CDR3: TGTGCCAGCAGGCCAACAGGGGGCGAAGCTGGGGCCAACGTCCTGACTTTC. Encoded protein: CASRPTGGEAGANVLTF.

The V call is TRBV9, the J call TRBJ1-2; D not certain. Trimming removed 1 base from V and 7 bases from J, with 14 bases in between. The CDR3 runs to 14 residues. CDR1 is SGDLS and CDR2 is YYNGEE in the germline V gene. This CDR3 is CASSVTGSTSGYTF. CDR3 DNA: TGTGCCAGCAGCGTAACTGGATCGACATCTGGCTACACCTTC.

This clone has just a few counts. The gene calls are TRBV15 and TRBJ1-5; perhaps TRBD1 as D (5 bases). This CDR3 contains 14 residues. Trimming removed 0 bases at V and 5 bases at J, with 8 bases between. Germline CDR1 is LNHNV and CDR2 is YYDKDF (reference sequence). CDR3 coding DNA: TGTGCCACCAGCAGAGACAGGGATTATCAGCCCCAGCATTTT. It specifies CATSRDRDYQPQHF.

This sequence joins TRBV27 and TRBJ1-6; D is possibly TRBD1 (5 bases). The CDR3 consists of 12 residues. The V end lost 7 bases, the J end lost 14 bases, and 15 bases lay between the germline ends. In germline, CDR1 is MNHEY, CDR2 SMNVEV (reference sequence). The CDR3 coding sequence is TGTGCCAGCAAACAGGCTCAGTCCACCCTCCACTTT. Amino acids: CASKQAQSTLHF.

The chain has TRBV6-1 and TRBJ1-5, with D hard to call. Germline CDR1 reads MNHNS; CDR2 reads SASEGT. V was shortened by 2 bases and J by 7 bases, with 12 bases between the two germline ends. The CDR3 is made up of 14 amino acids. CDR3 protein: CASSESDLAQPQHF. In nucleotides, the CDR3 is TGTGCCAGCAGTGAATCGGACTTGGCGCAGCCCCAGCATTTT.

V gene TRBV10-3 combines with J gene TRBJ1-1, with D possibly TRBD1 on 5 matching bases. V lost 1 base and J lost 2, with 14 bases in between. The germline V gene has CDR1 ENHRY and CDR2 SYGVKD. CDR3 length equals 16 residues. CDR3 DNA: TGTGCCATCAGTGAGTTGGGGGGGTCGGCAAACACTGAAGCTTTCTTT. Protein product: CAISELGGSANTEAFF.